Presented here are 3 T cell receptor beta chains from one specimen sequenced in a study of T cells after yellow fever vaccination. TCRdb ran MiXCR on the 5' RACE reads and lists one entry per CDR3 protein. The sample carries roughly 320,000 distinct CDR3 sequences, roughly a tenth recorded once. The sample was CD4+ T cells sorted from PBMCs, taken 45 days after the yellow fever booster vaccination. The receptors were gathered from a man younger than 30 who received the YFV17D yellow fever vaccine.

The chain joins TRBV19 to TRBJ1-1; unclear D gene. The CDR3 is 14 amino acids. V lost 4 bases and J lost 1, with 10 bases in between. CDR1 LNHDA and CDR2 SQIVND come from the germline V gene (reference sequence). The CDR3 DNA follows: TGTGCCAGTAGTACCCGGACGGGGAACACTGAAGCTTTCTTT. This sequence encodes CASSTRTGNTEAFF.

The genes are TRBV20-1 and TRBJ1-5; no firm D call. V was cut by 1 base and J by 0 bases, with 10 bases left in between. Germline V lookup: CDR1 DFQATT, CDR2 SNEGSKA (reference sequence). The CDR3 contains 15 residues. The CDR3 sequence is CSARGGLYSNQPQHF. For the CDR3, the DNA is TGCAGTGCTAGAGGGGGTCTCTATAGCAATCAGCCCCAGCATTTT.

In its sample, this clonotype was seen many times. DNA for the CDR3: TGCGCCAGCAGCTTGGGGGCACAGGGGGCAGGTACTGAAGCTTTCTTT. Translation gives CASSLGAQGAGTEAFF. The chain uses TRBV5-1 and TRBJ1-1; TRBD1 aligns across 9 bases. The germline V gene encodes CDR1 SGHRS and CDR2 YFSETQ. The CDR3 is 16 amino acids. V dropped 0 bases and J dropped 5; count of bases not matched to a gene: 8.